This T cell receptor (beta chain) was recovered during a study of radiation and T cells in renal cell carcinoma. Turning to the study itself: Nephrectomy followed 15 Gy stereotactic body radiation by 4 weeks.

The germline V gene encodes CDR1 SQVTM and CDR2 ANQGSEA. CDR3 length: 11 amino acids. V lost 7 bases and J 1 base, leaving 4 bases between the germline ends. Produced via immunoSEQ multiplex PCR; TCRdb's table is partial and in-frame only. This table holds roughly 130,000 clones, roughly 77% found once. The time point is: blood 2 weeks post-SBRT. The treatment was: 15 Gy SBRT to primary tumor, nephrectomy 4 weeks later. Clear cell pathology was present in this patient's renal cell carcinoma. The TCR sequence derives from a woman aged 55-69 years with renal cell carcinoma. This rearrangement joins TRBV29-1 to TRBJ2-2; no firm D call. Sequenced material: blood, taken from a patient whose treatment included radiotherapy and nephrectomy. This CDR3 is CSGQNTGELFF. The DNA for the CDR3 is TGCAGCGGACAGAACACCGGGGAGCTGTTTTTT.